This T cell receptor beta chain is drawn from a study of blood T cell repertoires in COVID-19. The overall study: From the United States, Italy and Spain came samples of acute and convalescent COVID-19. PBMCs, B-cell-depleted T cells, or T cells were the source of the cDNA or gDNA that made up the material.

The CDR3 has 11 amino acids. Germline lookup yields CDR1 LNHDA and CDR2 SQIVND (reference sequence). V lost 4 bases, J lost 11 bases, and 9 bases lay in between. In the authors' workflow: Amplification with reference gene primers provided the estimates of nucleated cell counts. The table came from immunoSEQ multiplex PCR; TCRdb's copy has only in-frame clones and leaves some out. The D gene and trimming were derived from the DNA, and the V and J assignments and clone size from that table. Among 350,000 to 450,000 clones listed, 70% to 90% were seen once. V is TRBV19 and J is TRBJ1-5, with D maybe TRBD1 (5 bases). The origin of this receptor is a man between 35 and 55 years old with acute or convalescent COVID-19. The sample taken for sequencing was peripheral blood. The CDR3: CASSTGPAQHF. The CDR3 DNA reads TGTGCCAGTAGTACAGGGCCGGCCCAGCATTTT.